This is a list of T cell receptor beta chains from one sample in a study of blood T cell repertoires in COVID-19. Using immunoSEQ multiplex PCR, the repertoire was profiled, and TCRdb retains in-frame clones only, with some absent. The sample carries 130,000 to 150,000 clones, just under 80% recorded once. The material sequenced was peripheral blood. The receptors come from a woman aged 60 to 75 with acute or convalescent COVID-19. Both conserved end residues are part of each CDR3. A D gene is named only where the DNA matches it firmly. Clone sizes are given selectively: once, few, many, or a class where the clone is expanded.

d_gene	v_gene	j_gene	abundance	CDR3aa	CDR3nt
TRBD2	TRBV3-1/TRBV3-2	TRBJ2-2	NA	CASSQGALAGTSTNTGELFF	TGTGCCAGCAGCCAAGGGGCGCTAGCGGGCACATCAACAAACACCGGGGAGCTGTTTTTT
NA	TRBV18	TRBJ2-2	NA	CASSPSLANTGELFF	TGTGCCAGCTCACCATCCTTAGCGAACACCGGGGAGCTGTTTTTT
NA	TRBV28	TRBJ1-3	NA	CASSTPGNTIYF	TGTGCCAGCAGTACTCCTGGAAACACCATATATTTT
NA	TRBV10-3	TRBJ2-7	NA	CAISGSRGQRSYEQYF	TGTGCCATCAGTGGATCTCGGGGACAACGCTCCTACGAGCAGTACTTC
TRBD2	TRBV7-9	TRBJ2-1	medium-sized	CASSLEKGLAGGSFF	TGTGCCAGCAGCTTAGAGAAGGGACTAGCGGGAGGATCGTTCTTC
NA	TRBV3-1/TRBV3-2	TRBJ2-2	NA	CASSRRGRTGELFF	TGTGCCAGCAGCCGCAGGGGAAGAACCGGGGAGCTGTTTTTT
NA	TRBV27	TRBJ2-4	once	CASSLAGAGNIQYF	TGTGCCAGCAGTTTGGCGGGGGCAGGAAACATTCAGTACTTC
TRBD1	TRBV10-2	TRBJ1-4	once	CASSSQGVNEKLFF	TGCGCCAGCAGTTCACAGGGGGTTAATGAAAAACTGTTTTTT
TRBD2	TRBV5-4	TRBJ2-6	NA	CASSREGAGANVLTF	TGTGCCAGCAGCAGGGAGGGAGCTGGGGCCAACGTCCTGACTTTC
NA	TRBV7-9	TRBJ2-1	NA	CASSLQGSSYNEQFF	TGTGCCAGCAGCTTACAGGGGAGCTCCTACAATGAGCAGTTCTTC
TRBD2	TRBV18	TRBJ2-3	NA	CASSPAGLAGGTDTQYF	TGTGCCAGCTCACCAGCGGGACTAGCGGGGGGCACAGATACGCAGTATTTT
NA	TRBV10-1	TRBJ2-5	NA	CASRIYGRETQYF	TGCGCCAGCAGGATATATGGGAGGGAGACCCAGTACTTC
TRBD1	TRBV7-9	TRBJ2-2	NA	CASSYTGGAGNTGELFF	TGTGCCAGCAGCTATACAGGGGGCGCCGGGAACACCGGGGAGCTGTTTTTT